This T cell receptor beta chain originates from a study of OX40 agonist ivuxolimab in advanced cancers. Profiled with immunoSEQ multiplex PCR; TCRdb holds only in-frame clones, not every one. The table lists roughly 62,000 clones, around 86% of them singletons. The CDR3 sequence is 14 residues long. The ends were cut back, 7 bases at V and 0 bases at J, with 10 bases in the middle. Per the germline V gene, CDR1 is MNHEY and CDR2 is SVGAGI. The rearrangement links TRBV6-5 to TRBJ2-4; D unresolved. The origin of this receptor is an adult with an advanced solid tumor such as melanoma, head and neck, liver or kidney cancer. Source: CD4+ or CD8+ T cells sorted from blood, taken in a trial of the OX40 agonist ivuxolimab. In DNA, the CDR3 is TGTGCCAGCACCAGTGTGAGAGCCAAAAACATTCAGTACTTC. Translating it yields CASTSVRAKNIQYF.